This T cell receptor (beta chain) originates from a study of blood T cell repertoires in COVID-19. Study overall: T cells, B-cell-depleted T cells, or PBMCs supplied cDNA or gDNA.

Trimming took 0 bases from V and 5 from J, leaving 8 bases between them. The CDR3 spans 14 residues. Per the germline V gene, CDR1 is SGDLS and CDR2 is YYNGEE. The table came from immunoSEQ multiplex PCR; TCRdb's copy has only in-frame clones and leaves some out. In the table there are more than 90,000 clones, 85% of which are singletons. Source material: peripheral blood. The rearrangement joins TRBV9 to TRBJ2-2, with D hard to call. The TCR comes from a woman in her seventies with active or convalescent COVID-19. Here the CDR3 reads CASSVATETGELFF. CDR3 DNA: TGTGCCAGCAGCGTAGCTACAGAAACCGGGGAGCTGTTTTTT.